This note documents a single T cell receptor beta chain sequence. Resections obtained during corrective heart surgery supplied the thymus tissue. This entry comes from a study of human thymus T cells. V was cut by 1 base and J by 3 bases, with 13 bases left in between. The length of the CDR3 is 15 residues. Germline V gene lookup returns CDR1 LNHDA and CDR2 SQIVND (reference sequence). Profiling relied on immunoSEQ multiplex PCR, and the TCRdb table lists in-frame clones only, not all of them. The sample includes 55,000 to 85,000 clones, approximately 95% of them seen just once. The source of this sequence is a girl less than two years old with a congenital heart defect but otherwise immunologically healthy. The chain uses TRBV19 and TRBJ2-7; D uncertain. Input material: thymus tissue. CDR3 nucleotide sequence: TGTGCCAGTAGTATAGTCCAGGACCCCTACTACGAGCAGTACTTC. Protein product: CASSIVQDPYYEQYF.